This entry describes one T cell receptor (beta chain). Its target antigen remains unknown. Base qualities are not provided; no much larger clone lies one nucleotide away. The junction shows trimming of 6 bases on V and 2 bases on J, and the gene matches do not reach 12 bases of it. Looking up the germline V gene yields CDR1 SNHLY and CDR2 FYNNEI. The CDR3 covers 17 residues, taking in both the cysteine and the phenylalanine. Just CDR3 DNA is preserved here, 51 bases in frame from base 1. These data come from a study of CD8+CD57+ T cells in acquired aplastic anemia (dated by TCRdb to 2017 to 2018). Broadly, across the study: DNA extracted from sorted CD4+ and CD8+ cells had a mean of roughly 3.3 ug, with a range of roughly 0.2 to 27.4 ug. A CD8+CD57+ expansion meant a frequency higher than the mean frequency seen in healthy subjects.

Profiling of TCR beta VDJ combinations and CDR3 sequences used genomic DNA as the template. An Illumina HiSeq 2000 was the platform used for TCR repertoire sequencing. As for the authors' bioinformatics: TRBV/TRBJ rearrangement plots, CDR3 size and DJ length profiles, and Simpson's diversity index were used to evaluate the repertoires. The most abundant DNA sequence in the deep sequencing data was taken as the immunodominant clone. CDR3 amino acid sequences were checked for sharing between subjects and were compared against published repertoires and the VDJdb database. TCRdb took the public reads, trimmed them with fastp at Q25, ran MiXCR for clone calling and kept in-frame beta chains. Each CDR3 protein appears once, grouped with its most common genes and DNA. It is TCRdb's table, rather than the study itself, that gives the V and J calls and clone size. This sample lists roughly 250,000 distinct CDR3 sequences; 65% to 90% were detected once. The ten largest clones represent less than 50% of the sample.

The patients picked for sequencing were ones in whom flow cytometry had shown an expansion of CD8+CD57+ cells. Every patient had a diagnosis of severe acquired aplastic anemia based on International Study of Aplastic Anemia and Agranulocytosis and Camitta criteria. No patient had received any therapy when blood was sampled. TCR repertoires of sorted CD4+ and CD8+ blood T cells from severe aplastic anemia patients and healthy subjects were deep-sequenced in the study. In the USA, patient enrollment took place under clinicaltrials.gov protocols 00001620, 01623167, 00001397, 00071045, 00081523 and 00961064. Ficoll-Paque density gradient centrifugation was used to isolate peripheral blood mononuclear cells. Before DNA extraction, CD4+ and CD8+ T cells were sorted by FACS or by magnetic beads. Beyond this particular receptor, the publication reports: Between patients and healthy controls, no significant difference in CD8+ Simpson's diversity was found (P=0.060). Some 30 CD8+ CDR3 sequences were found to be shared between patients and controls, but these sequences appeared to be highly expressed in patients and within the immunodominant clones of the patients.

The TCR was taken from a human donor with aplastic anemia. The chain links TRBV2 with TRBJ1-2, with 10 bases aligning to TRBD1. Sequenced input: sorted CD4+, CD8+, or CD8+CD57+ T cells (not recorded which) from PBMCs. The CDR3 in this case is CASSRRDRGFDNYGYTF. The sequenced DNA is TGTGCCAGCAGCCGGAGGGACAGGGGATTCGACAACTATGGCTACACCTTC.